This T cell receptor (beta chain) is from a study of human thymus T cells. Study results and caveats: Both thymic and peripheral blood repertoires showed apparently biased V and J usage. Reports from related research described highly overlapping thymic repertoires among unrelated individuals.

TCRdb keeps only in-frame clones here, not all; method: immunoSEQ multiplex PCR. The table includes some 130,000 clones, about 94% detected once. The thymus was resected at corrective cardiac surgery. Infants served as donors; they were healthy and Finnish and were having corrective surgery for congenital heart defects. Germline V gives CDR1 LNHNV, CDR2 YYDKDF (reference sequence). The CDR3 is made up of 18 amino acids. J gave up 0 bases and V 0 bases, and 11 bases lay outside the gene matches. Comment on this clone: Antigen: not known.

The sequence was obtained from a boy under three years old with a congenital heart defect but otherwise immunologically healthy. The sequenced sample consisted of thymus tissue. V usage is TRBV15 and J usage is TRBJ2-7; TRBD1 matches at 7 bases. In DNA form, the CDR3 reads TGTGCCACCAGCAGAGATTGGGAACAGGGGATTAGCTCCTACGAGCAGTACTTC. Its protein is CATSRDWEQGISSYEQYF.